Listed below are T cell receptor beta chains from one sample, sequenced in a study of blood T cell repertoires in COVID-19. Assay: immunoSEQ multiplex PCR; the TCRdb copy retains only in-frame clones and omits some. The table shows 200,000 or so clones, with roughly 84% occurring only once. Material: PBMCs or T cells enriched from blood (not recorded which). These receptors were obtained from a man aged 25 to 45 in a cohort exposed to, infected with or recovered from COVID-19 (not recorded which). CDR3s include the opening cysteine and the closing phenylalanine or tryptophan. D genes are given only for firm matches. Clone sizes are given selectively: once, few, many, or a class where the clone is expanded.

NA TRBJ1-3 TRBV7-9 NA TGTGCCAGCAGCTTCCCCGGGACTGGAAACACCATATATTTT CASSFPGTGNTIYF
NA TRBJ2-5 TRBV3-1/TRBV3-2 once TGTGCCAGCGACCTGGGCCCGATGGGGGGAGAGACCCAGTACTTC CASDLGPMGGETQYF
TRBD1 TRBJ1-2 TRBV7-8 NA TGTGCCAGCAGCATGGACAGGCCGGGGGGCTACACCTTC CASSMDRPGGYTF
NA TRBJ1-2 TRBV4-2 NA TGTGCCAGCAGCCCCGAGCTAGCAGGAAGGAATGGCTACACCTTC CASSPELAGRNGYTF
TRBD2 TRBJ2-7 TRBV28 NA TGTGCCAGCAGCTTAAGACTAGCGGGTTACTCCTACGAGCAGTACTTC CASSLRLAGYSYEQYF
TRBD2 TRBJ2-5 TRBV10-3 NA TGTGCCATCAGTGTTAGGGGACTAGCTCAAGAGACCCAGTACTTC CAISVRGLAQETQYF
NA TRBJ1-1 TRBV6-1 NA TGTGCCAGCAGTGATCGTTTTATTAACACTGAAGCTTTCTTT CASSDRFINTEAFF
TRBD2 TRBJ2-5 TRBV7-2 NA TGTGCCAGCAGCTTAGATAGCGGGAGGGCCCAAGAGACCCAGTACTTC CASSLDSGRAQETQYF
NA TRBJ1-5 TRBV28 once TGTGCCAGCAGTACCGAGGACAGAGATCAGCCCCAGCATTTT CASSTEDRDQPQHF
NA TRBJ2-5 TRBV5-4 NA TGTGCCAGCAGCCCCCGGAACAGGATGGAGACCCAGTACTTC CASSPRNRMETQYF
TRBD1 TRBJ1-2 TRBV4-1 NA TGCGCCAGCAGCAACCTGACAGGGCTCGGCTACACCTTC CASSNLTGLGYTF
TRBD1 TRBJ2-1 TRBV27 few TGTGCCAGCAGACCCATCTCGAATCGCGACAGGGCGAATACCTACAATGAGCAGTTCTTC CASRPISNRDRANTYNEQFF
TRBD2 TRBJ2-7 TRBV5-8 NA TGTGCCAGCAGCTTCGTTCCTAGCGGGCCTCCTAACGAGCAGTACTTC CASSFVPSGPPNEQYF
TRBD2 TRBJ2-1 TRBV7-9 NA TGTGCCAGCAGCTTACCGGGGCGGGAGTCCTACAATGAGCAGTTCTTC CASSLPGRESYNEQFF
TRBD1 TRBJ2-7 TRBV5-1 NA TGCGCCAGCAGCTTGTACCAGGGGGCCGAGCAGTACTTC CASSLYQGAEQYF
NA TRBJ1-5 TRBV15 NA TGTGCCACCAGTTTCAGGGATAGCAATCAGCCCCAGCATTTT CATSFRDSNQPQHF
TRBD1 TRBJ2-5 TRBV19 NA TGTGCCAGTAGTATAAGGACAGGGAGAGAGACCCAGTACTTC CASSIRTGRETQYF
NA TRBJ1-5 TRBV7-8 NA TGTGCCAGCAGCTTTTTACGGGGAATTAGCAATCAGCCCCAGCATTTT CASSFLRGISNQPQHF
TRBD1 TRBJ1-5 TRBV2 NA TGTGCCAGCAGTGAACAGGGGGCTAATCAGCCCCAGCATTTT CASSEQGANQPQHF
NA TRBJ2-5 TRBV21-1 NA TGTGCCAGCAGCAATTTGGTAGCGGGAGATCGACAAGAGACCCAGTACTTC CASSNLVAGDRQETQYF
TRBD2 TRBJ2-7 TRBV14 NA TGTGCCAGCAGCCTCCTCACGGGAGGGAGCTCCTACGAGCAGTACTTC CASSLLTGGSSYEQYF
NA TRBJ2-7 TRBV4-1 few TGCGCCAGCAGCCAAGATTACGGAAGGGGGTGGTACGAGCAGTACTTC CASSQDYGRGWYEQYF
NA TRBJ2-3 TRBV12-3/TRBV12-4 NA TGTGCCAGCAGTTTGAGGGTTGGTACGCAGTATTTT CASSLRVGTQYF
TRBD2 TRBJ2-3 TRBV28 NA TGTGCCAGCAGTTTGATACTAGCGGGAGTTGGAACAGATACGCAGTATTTT CASSLILAGVGTDTQYF
NA TRBJ1-6 TRBV6-4 few TGTGCCAGCAGTGACTCGCCAGATCGCAATTCACCCCTCCACTTT CASSDSPDRNSPLHF
NA TRBJ2-1 TRBV7-3 NA TGTGCCAGCAGCTGGGGGGTCGGTGAGCAGTTCTTC CASSWGVGEQFF
TRBD1 TRBJ2-2 TRBV19 NA TGTGCCAGTAGGACAGGGTGGGGGGAGCTGTTTTTT CASRTGWGELFF
TRBD1 TRBJ1-2 TRBV29-1 NA TGCAGCGTTCGGACAGGGGAGGGTGGCTACACCTTC CSVRTGEGGYTF
NA TRBJ2-3 TRBV9 NA TGTGCCAGCAGCGTTGGAGATGGCACAGATACGCAGTATTTT CASSVGDGTDTQYF
TRBD1 TRBJ1-2 TRBV6-1 NA TGTGCCAGCAGTGAGGCAGGGGGCGCCTATGGCTACACCTTC CASSEAGGAYGYTF
TRBD1 TRBJ1-1 TRBV27 NA TGTGCCAGCACCCTGAGGACAGGTGTGAACACTGAAGCTTTCTTT CASTLRTGVNTEAFF
NA TRBJ2-7 TRBV28 NA TGTGCCACCGAGGGGGGAGGGCCGGGTTTGTGGGAGCAGTACTTC CATEGGGPGLWEQYF
TRBD2 TRBJ2-1 TRBV7-8 NA TGTGCCAGCAGCTCTGGGACTAGCGGGAGCTCCTACAATGAGCAGTTCTTC CASSSGTSGSSYNEQFF
NA TRBJ2-1 TRBV28 NA TGTGCCAGCAGCCCCCCCCCGGAGCGGGACAATGAGCAGTTCTTC CASSPPPERDNEQFF
TRBD2 TRBJ2-3 TRBV5-5 NA TGTGCCAGCAGCTTGGGACTAGCGGGAGAAACAGATACGCAGTATTTT CASSLGLAGETDTQYF
TRBD1 TRBJ2-7 TRBV19 NA TGTGCCAGTAGTATATTTCGGGTCTCGGGACAGGTCGACCCCTACGAGCAGTACTTC CASSIFRVSGQVDPYEQYF
NA TRBJ1-2 TRBV6-5 NA TGTGCCAGCAGTTACCAACAGGGCACGTCTGGCTACACCTTC CASSYQQGTSGYTF
NA TRBJ1-2 TRBV7-9 once TGTGCCAGCAGCTCAGATTCCACAGCCAGGACCTTC CASSSDSTARTF
TRBD1 TRBJ2-5 TRBV19 once TGTGCCAGTCGACTACAGGGACAGGGGGACGGGACCCAGTACTTC CASRLQGQGDGTQYF
NA TRBJ2-5 TRBV9 NA TGTGCCAGCAGGCGTAGTGGGAGCGCGCAAGAGACCCAGTACTTC CASRRSGSAQETQYF
TRBD1 TRBJ2-3 TRBV6-2/TRBV6-3 NA TGTGCCAGCAGTTCGTCCGACAGGGCCACAGATACGCAGTATTTT CASSSSDRATDTQYF
NA TRBJ2-5 TRBV18 NA TGTGCCAGCTCAACCGGGAAACAAGAGACCCAGTACTTC CASSTGKQETQYF
TRBD2 TRBJ2-1 TRBV7-8 NA TGTGCCAGCAGCTGGACTAGCGGGACTACCAATGAGCAGTTCTTC CASSWTSGTTNEQFF
NA TRBJ1-4 TRBV4-1 NA TGCGCCAGCAGGGCCGGGGAAAATGAAAAACTGTTTTTT CASRAGENEKLFF
NA TRBJ2-1 TRBV28 NA TGTGCCAGCAGCCCCCGGGATGAGCAGTTCTTC CASSPRDEQFF
NA TRBJ2-3 TRBV13 NA TGTGCCAGCAGCGAGGGGGGGAGCACAGATACGCAGTATTTT CASSEGGSTDTQYF
NA TRBJ2-4 TRBV5-4 NA TGTGCCAGCAGCTTGGCCTTAGCCAAAAACATTCAGTACTTC CASSLALAKNIQYF
TRBD1 TRBJ2-7 TRBV6-5 NA TGTGCCAGCAGTTACTCGAAGACAGGGGATTCCTACGAGCAGTACTTC CASSYSKTGDSYEQYF
TRBD2 TRBJ2-1 TRBV6-4 NA TGTGCCAGCAGTGCCGGACTAGCGGGAGTAGGCAATGAGCAGTTCTTC CASSAGLAGVGNEQFF
TRBD1 TRBJ2-7 TRBV5-1 NA TGCGCCAGCAGCTTGGGAATGGGACAGGGGAGCTACGAGCAGTACTTC CASSLGMGQGSYEQYF
TRBD1 TRBJ2-2 TRBV28 NA TGTGCCAGCAGACAGGGGGCGAACACCGGGGAGCTGTTTTTT CASRQGANTGELFF
TRBD1 TRBJ2-7 TRBV27 NA TGTGCCAGCAGTTCTGGGGACAGCTACGAGCAGTACTTC CASSSGDSYEQYF
TRBD1 TRBJ2-1 TRBV6-5 NA TGTGCCAGCAGTCGCCCGGGACAGTACAATGAGCAGTTCTTC CASSRPGQYNEQFF
NA TRBJ1-6 TRBV5-1 NA TGCGCCAGCAGCTTGGCCGGGAGGTCACCCCTCCACTTT CASSLAGRSPLHF
TRBD1 TRBJ1-4 TRBV15 NA TGTGCCACCAGCAGACCCCTGGACAGGGAGGAAAAACTGTTTTTT CATSRPLDREEKLFF
TRBD2 TRBJ2-4 TRBV15 once TGTGCCACCAGCAGTGCAGCGGCTAGCGGGAGTTATGGGGCCAAAAACATTCAGTACTTC CATSSAAASGSYGAKNIQYF
NA TRBJ1-5 TRBV28 NA TGTGCCAGCAGCGTTAATCAGCCCCAGCATTTT CASSVNQPQHF
NA TRBJ2-7 TRBV7-8 NA TGTGCCAGCAGCTTAGGGTCTGCGGGATCATACGAGCAGTACTTC CASSLGSAGSYEQYF
NA TRBJ1-2 TRBV4-1 NA TGCGCCAGCAGCCAAGCCGGACAGAATGACTATGGCTACACCTTC CASSQAGQNDYGYTF